The 17 T cell receptor beta chains below come from one sample, sequenced in a study of T cells in Graves' hyperthyroidism and ophthalmopathy (dated by TCRdb to about 2019). Libraries came from multiplex PCR. This sample was sequenced with an Illumina HiSeq 2000. The TCR beta CDR3 regions were amplified from RNA transcripts. The TCR CDR3 was subjected to a first round of RT-PCR using the HTBI primer set and the Qiagen OneStep RT-PCR kit. The public reads were quality trimmed at Q25 with fastp and then assembled into clones with MiXCR by TCRdb, keeping productive beta chains. One record per CDR3 amino acid sequence lists the most common genes and DNA. Counted in this sample were approximately 520,000 distinct CDR3 sequences; approximately 25% of them appeared once. In total, the top ten clones hold 11% of the sample. Sequenced sample: blood. These receptors originate from a woman between 25 and 40 years old with Graves' ophthalmopathy.

This clonotype was seen at least ten times. The V and J genes are TRBV6-2 or TRBV6-3 and TRBJ2-4, with D maybe TRBD2 (6 bases). Germline CDR1 MNHEY, CDR2 SVGEGT. Trimming pared 6 bases from V and 7 bases from J, leaving 16 bases between. The CDR3 is 14 residues long. CDR3: CASSTTAGANIQYF. As DNA, the CDR3 is TGTGCCAGCAGCACTACAGCGGGTGCGAACATTCAGTACTTC.

This clonotype showed up just a few times. The rearrangement uses TRBV12-3 or TRBV12-4 and TRBJ2-5, with D unclear. The CDR3 totals 13 residues. V lost 4 bases, J lost 7 bases, and 13 bases lay in between. CDR3 residues: CASSSPEVGTQYF. The CDR3 nucleotides read TGTGCCAGCAGTTCACCAGAGGTCGGGACCCAGTACTTC.

This clonotype was seen repeatedly, ten times or more. J is TRBJ2-7 and V is TRBV18; a possible D gene is TRBD1 (6 bases). The CDR3 consists of 14 residues. Germline CDR1 reads KGHSH; CDR2 reads LQKENI. V gave up 3 bases and J gave up 1 base, with 10 bases separating them. The CDR3 loop reads CASSPFGQSYEQYF. Here the CDR3 DNA reads TGTGCCAGCTCACCGTTCGGACAGTCCTACGAGCAGTACTTC.

This clonotype was observed at least ten times. The chain couples TRBV3-1 to TRBJ2-5; 8 bases match TRBD2. The CDR3 is made up of 14 amino acids. The ends lost 3 bases at V and 7 bases at J; junction bases unmatched: 7. The germline CDR1 and CDR2 sequences are LGHDT and YNNKEL (reference sequence). CDR3 region: CASSHDSGVGTQYF. In DNA, the CDR3 is TGTGCCAGCAGCCATGATAGCGGGGTTGGGACCCAGTACTTC.

There are a few counts of this clonotype. The rearrangement joins TRBV28 to TRBJ2-7; 8 positions agree with TRBD1. With V trimmed by 4 bases and J by 0 bases, 8 bases remained unmatched. The CDR3 has 16 residues. Per germline, CDR1 MDHEN and CDR2 SYDVKM. CDR3: CASSSQDRDSSYEQYF. CDR3 sequence (DNA): TGTGCCAGCAGTTCTCAGGACAGGGACAGCTCCTACGAGCAGTACTTC.

The chain combines TRBV11-2 with TRBJ2-2; TRBD2 agrees at 12 bases. Germline CDR1 and CDR2: SGHAT and FQNNGV. The V segment lost 0 bases and the J segment 9 bases; nucleotides outside the gene matches: 5. The CDR3 is made up of 16 amino acids. This CDR3 reads CASSLEASGGARELFF. CDR3 DNA sequence: TGTGCCAGCAGCTTAGAGGCTAGCGGGGGGGCCCGGGAGCTGTTTTTT. Based on the CDR3 plus reference TRBV11-2 and TRBJ2-2, the full variable domain is EAGVAQSPRYKIIEKRQSVAFWCNPISGHATLYWYQQILGQGPKLLIQFQNNGVVDDSQLPKDRFSAERLKGVDSTLKIQPAKLEDSAVYLCASSLEASGGARELFFGEGSRLTVL.

The chain couples TRBV6-5 to TRBJ1-2; D unclear. This CDR3 has 13 residues. The V end lost 4 bases, the J end lost 3 bases, and 9 bases lay between the germline ends. CDR1 is MNHEY and CDR2 is SVGAGI in the germline V gene. The CDR3 spells CASSSTVDYGYTF. Here the CDR3 DNA reads TGTGCCAGCAGTTCAACGGTGGACTATGGCTACACCTTC.

This clonotype showed up many times. The J gene is TRBJ1-1, the V gene TRBV11-2, with D perhaps TRBD1 (5 bases). The CDR3 covers 16 residues. Germline lookup yields CDR1 SGHAT and CDR2 FQNNGV. V lost 0 bases to trimming and J lost 0 bases, with 11 bases between them. The CDR3 DNA reads TGTGCCAGCAGCTTAGAAGGGGTTCGCATGAACACTGAAGCTTTCTTT. Encoded protein: CASSLEGVRMNTEAFF.

The chain recombines TRBV5-1 with TRBJ2-7; 9 bases align to TRBD1. The germline gives CDR1 SGHRS, CDR2 YFSETQ. Trimming at V came to 5 bases and at J to 5 bases, leaving 11 bases not matched to a gene. The CDR3 length is 15 residues. DNA for the CDR3: TGCGCCAGCAGTCTGTCCGGGACAGGGTCCGACGAGCAGTACTTC. It encodes CASSLSGTGSDEQYF. The variable domain in full, with the rest retrieved from reference TRBV5-1 and TRBJ2-7, is KAGVTQTPRYLIKTRGQQVTLSCSPISGHRSVSWYQQTPGQGLQFLFEYFSETQRNKGNFPGRFSGRQFSNSRSEMNVSTLELGDSALYLCASSLSGTGSDEQYFGPGTRLTVT.

At least ten counts were recorded for this clonotype. A much bigger clone sits one base away, suggesting this may be a read error. The chain has TRBV28 and TRBJ1-2; 8 bases are shared with TRBD1. The CDR3 is 17 amino acids. Germline V gives CDR1 MDHEN, CDR2 SYDVKM. Trimming cost V 4 bases and J 6 bases; bases outside gene matches: 16. The DNA for the CDR3 is TGTGCCAGCAGTTCCACCCTACGGCCGGGACAGGTTAATGGCTACACCTTC. Protein: CASSSTLRPGQVNGYTF.

This clonotype has a count of ten or more. The gene calls are TRBV6-5 and TRBJ1-1, with TRBD1 matching 10 bases. CDR1 is MNHEY and CDR2 is SVGAGI in the germline V gene. The trim removed 7 bases at V and 1 base at J, leaving 3 bases unmatched. This CDR3 region has 14 residues. The CDR3 DNA reads as TGTGCCAGCACCGGACAGGGGGGGAACACTGAAGCTTTCTTT. This codes for CASTGQGGNTEAFF.

This clonotype appeared many times. The chain is built from TRBV19 and TRBJ2-5; possibly TRBD2 for D (7 bases). V shed 3 bases and J shed 4 bases, with 12 bases lying between them. Germline V lookup: CDR1 LNHDA, CDR2 SQIVND (reference sequence). The CDR3 totals 14 residues. As DNA, the CDR3 is TGTGCCAGTAGTATCGCCGGGGGGCGAGAGACCCAGTACTTC. As protein: CASSIAGGRETQYF.

This clonotype was observed a handful of times. The chain joins TRBV3-1 to TRBJ1-2; D might be TRBD1 (6 bases). Germline CDR1 reads LGHDT; CDR2 reads YNNKEL (reference sequence). V shed 1 base and J shed 6 bases, with 12 bases lying between them. The CDR3 spans 14 residues. The CDR3 sequence is CASSQVADRDGYTF. Here the CDR3 DNA reads TGTGCCAGCAGCCAAGTGGCGGACAGAGATGGCTACACCTTC.

A few counts support this clonotype. The chain combines TRBV30 with TRBJ1-3, with no clear D. Trimming stripped 3 bases from V and 4 bases from J, with 4 bases between. The CDR3 is 11 residues long. Germline CDR1 reads GTSNPN; CDR2 reads SVGIG (reference sequence). The CDR3 here is CAWRLGNTIYF. The CDR3 DNA reads as TGTGCCTGGAGGCTGGGAAACACCATATATTTT.

This clonotype was seen ten or more times. The chain uses TRBV13 and TRBJ2-7, with no clear D. The CDR3 contains 12 residues. The V gene lost 1 base and the J gene lost 6 bases, with 7 bases spanning the gap. Germline V gene sequence: CDR1 PRHDT, CDR2 FYEKMQ (reference sequence). The DNA for the CDR3 is TGTGCCAGCAGCTTAGATCTTCGCGAGCAGTACTTC. It is translated as CASSLDLREQYF. Looking up the rest from reference TRBV13 and TRBJ2-7 gives the full variable domain: AAGVIQSPRHLIKEKRETATLKCYPIPRHDTVYWYQQGPGQDPQFLISFYEKMQSDKGSIPDRFSAQQFSDYHSELNMSSLELGDSALYFCASSLDLREQYFGPGTRLTVT.

This clonotype was found many times. The rearrangement joins TRBV12-3 or TRBV12-4 to TRBJ1-6; 10 nucleotides line up with TRBD1. This CDR3 is 16 amino acids long. V was pared by 6 bases and J by 9 bases, with 11 bases of the junction left unmatched. CDR3 coding DNA: TGTGCCAGCAGCCGAACGACAGGGGGCGAAGGTTCACCCCTCCACTTT. Translation gives CASSRTTGGEGSPLHF.

The V call is TRBV20-1, the J call TRBJ1-6; unclear D gene. The CDR3 consists of 14 residues. Looked up from germline, CDR1 is DFQATT and CDR2 is SNEGSKA (reference sequence). The V gene lost 1 base and the J gene lost 6 bases, with 10 bases spanning the gap. The CDR3 DNA reads as TGCAGTGCTAGAGTCGAGGGAGCTAATTCACCCCTCCACTTT. Protein product: CSARVEGANSPLHF.